The 2 T cell receptor beta chains listed next were all sequenced from one sample in a study of CD8+ T cells in alopecia areata. RNA extraction was followed by reverse transcription into cDNA, which acted as the sequencing template. The assay was immunoSEQ multiplex PCR, and TCRdb's table has in-frame clones only and misses some. Here the sample spans under 250,000 clones, just over 55% being singletons. Sequenced: CD8+ T cells sorted from blood. Every receptor here comes from a human donor in good health.

The chain links TRBV30 to TRBJ2-2; 8 nucleotides line up with TRBD2. Unmatched junction bases numbered 6, after V lost 5 bases and J lost 4 bases. Looked up from germline, CDR1 is GTSNPN and CDR2 is SVGIG (reference sequence). The CDR3 extends over 14 amino acids. The CDR3 protein is CAWERGPSTGELFF. Written as DNA, the CDR3 is TGTGCCTGGGAGCGGGGGCCGAGCACCGGGGAGCTGTTTTTT.

This clone was picked up a small number of times. This same CDR3 is encoded by further DNA sequences in the sample. CDR3 coding DNA: TGCGCCAGCAGCCAGGGACAGAACACTGAAGCTTTCTTT. Protein product: CASSQGQNTEAFF. V and J are TRBV4-1 and TRBJ1-1; weak D call: TRBD1 (6 bases). This CDR3 has 13 residues. Trimming left V 3 bases short and J 1 base short, with 6 bases between. In germline, CDR1 is MGHRA, CDR2 YSYEKL.